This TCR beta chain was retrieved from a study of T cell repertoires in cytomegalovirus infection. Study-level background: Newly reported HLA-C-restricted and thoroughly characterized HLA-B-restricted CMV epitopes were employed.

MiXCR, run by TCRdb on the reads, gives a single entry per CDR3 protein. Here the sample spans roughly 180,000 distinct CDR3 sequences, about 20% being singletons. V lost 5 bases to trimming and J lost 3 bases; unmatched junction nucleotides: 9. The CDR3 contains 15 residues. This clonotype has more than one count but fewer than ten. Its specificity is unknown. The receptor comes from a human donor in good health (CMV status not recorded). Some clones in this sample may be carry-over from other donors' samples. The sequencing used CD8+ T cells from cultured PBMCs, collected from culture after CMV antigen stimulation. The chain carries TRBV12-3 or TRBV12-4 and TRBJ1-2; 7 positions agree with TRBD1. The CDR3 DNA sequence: TGTGCCAGCAGTGCGAAAGCCGGGACAGACTATGGCTACACCTTC. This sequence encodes CASSAKAGTDYGYTF.